The present entry profiles one T cell receptor beta chain with its context. A few counts support this clonotype. Which antigen it targets is not known. No qualities accompany the bases; no much larger clone lies one base away. The data are from a study of response to subunit inactivated influenza vaccine listed by TCRdb under 2018. With regard to the full study: Deep quantitative profiling of the T cell receptor repertoire was used in the study to follow responses to a trivalent subunit inactivated influenza vaccine.

The CDR3 holds 14 amino acids from the cysteine to the phenylalanine. CDR3 DNA is the only sequence kept; it has 42 bases, read in frame from the first base. The germline V gene encodes CDR1 SGHTA and CDR2 FQGNSA. Cut back by 5 bases and 9 bases, the V and J ends lie 17 bases apart. Library generation was performed with RT-PCR. For sequencing, an Illumina HiSeq 2500 was employed. TCRdb itself trimmed the public reads at Q25 with fastp, ran MiXCR and retained productive beta chains. CDR3 protein sequences are deduplicated, and each keeps its most common genes and DNA. This sample has about 780,000 distinct CDR3 sequences in its table, and about a fifth of those were observed once. Approximately 10% of the sample goes to the ten largest clones. General conclusions and limits of the study: The authors suggested that each seasonal influenza vaccination may recruit only a limited number of new T cells.

This receptor was obtained from a man aged 50-59 years who received an inactivated influenza vaccine. Donor details come from another sample of the same person, matched by shared clones. The sequenced sample was PBMCs from blood, obtained more than 4 days after vaccination. Recombination linked TRBV7-2 to TRBJ1-5; no D gene is confidently identified. In nucleotide form, the sequence is TGTGCCAGCAGCCTAACCCCGCGGGCGGCGCCCCAGCATTTT. The encoded protein is CASSLTPRAAPQHF.